These 32 T cell receptor beta chains were sequenced from one sample in a study of cytomegalovirus exposure and HLA in healthy donors. Repertoires were generated with immunoSEQ multiplex PCR, while TCRdb's copy carries only in-frame clones and drops some. This table has roughly 140,000 clones, roughly 91% appearing once. The source material was PBMCs. The receptors come from a woman between 18 and 29 years old in good health and CMV-seropositive.

The V gene is TRBV27, the J gene TRBJ2-1; 8 bases are a match to TRBD1. CDR3 length: 14 residues. The V gene's germline CDR1 is MNHEY and CDR2 SMNVEV (reference sequence). Trimming at V came to 9 bases and at J to 1 base, leaving 5 bases not matched to a gene. This CDR3 reads CASNRGTSYNEQFF. DNA for the CDR3: TGTGCCAGTAACAGGGGGACATCCTACAATGAGCAGTTCTTC.

The V gene is TRBV6-5, the J gene TRBJ2-3; TRBD2 matches 9 bases. Germline CDR1 is MNHEY and CDR2 is SVGAGI. V was clipped by 2 bases and J by 5 bases; unmatched bases: 8. CDR3 length: 16 residues. The CDR3 coding sequence is TGTGCCAGCAGTTACGTAGCGGGAGCCCTCAGAGATACGCAGTATTTT. It translates to CASSYVAGALRDTQYF.

The chain links TRBV7-9 to TRBJ1-2; D possibly corresponds to TRBD1 (5 bases). The length of the CDR3 is 12 residues. Germline CDR1 reads SEHNR; CDR2 reads FQNEAQ (reference sequence). V lost 1 base and J lost 5, with 5 bases in between. The CDR3 DNA reads TGTGCCAGCAGCTTAGAGGGGTATGGCTACACCTTC. Protein sequence: CASSLEGYGYTF.

The rearrangement uses TRBV4-1 and TRBJ2-7; 8 bases map to TRBD2. The CDR3 spans 15 residues. J was trimmed by 2 bases and V by 3 bases; bases with no gene match: 6. CDR1 and CDR2 (germline): MGHRA, YSYEKL. This chain's CDR3 is CASSHRSGGPYEQYF. The CDR3 DNA is TGCGCCAGCAGCCATAGGAGCGGGGGCCCCTACGAGCAGTACTTC.

The chain recombines TRBV2 with TRBJ2-7; TRBD2 matches 12 bases. Germline CDR1 is SNHLY and CDR2 is FYNNEI. With 7 bases clipped from V and 3 bases from J, the junction kept 4 bases outside the gene matches. The CDR3 loop spans 14 amino acids. CDR3 protein: CASIPTSGSYEQYF. CDR3 nucleotides: TGTGCCAGCATTCCGACTAGCGGGAGCTACGAGCAGTACTTC. The entire variable domain, with the rest obtained from reference TRBV2 and TRBJ2-7, is as follows: EPEVTQTPSHQVTQMGQEVILRCVPISNHLYFYWYRQILGQKVEFLVSFYNNEISEKSEIFDDQFSVERPDGSNFTLKIRSTKLEDSAMYFCASIPTSGSYEQYFGPGTRLTVT.

A word on this clone: A junction boundary mismatches the germline segment, possibly from a read error. The V and J genes are TRBV5-1 and TRBJ2-5; no firm D call. The CDR3 runs 11 residues. Germline V gives CDR1 SGHRS, CDR2 YFSETQ. CDR3 bases: TGCGCCAGCGCCGGCCAAGAGACTCAGTACTTC. Residues: CASAGQETQYF.

This chain links TRBV6-4 with TRBJ2-1; the D gene is possibly TRBD2 (5 bases). V lost 5 bases, J lost 3 bases, and 11 bases lay in between. Per the germline V gene, CDR1 is MRHNA and CDR2 is SNTAGT. The CDR3 has 14 residues. For the CDR3, the DNA is TGTGCCAGCAGTAGTGATAGCGACTACAATGAGCAGTTCTTC. Protein: CASSSDSDYNEQFF.

J is TRBJ2-1 and V is TRBV14; tentatively, D is TRBD2 (5 bases). The CDR3 runs to 15 residues. V lost 1 base and J lost 2, with 9 bases in between. CDR1 and CDR2 from the germline V gene are SGHDN and FVKESK. The CDR3 DNA sequence: TGTGCCAGCAGCCAAGGCGTGAGGGCCTACAATGAGCAGTTCTTC. It is translated as CASSQGVRAYNEQFF.

The chain has TRBV19 and TRBJ1-1; 8 bases map to TRBD1. The CDR3 sequence is 12 residues long. The germline gives CDR1 LNHDA, CDR2 SQIVND (reference sequence). Losses at the gene ends were 8 bases for V and 8 bases for J; bases not matched to a gene: 7. CDR3 sequence (DNA): TGTGCCAGTGGGATGACAGGGGACGAAGCTTTCTTT. Protein sequence: CASGMTGDEAFF.

The gene calls are TRBV6-1 and TRBJ2-2; 12 bases align to TRBD2. Trimming took 6 bases from V and 8 from J; bases not matched to a gene: 7. This CDR3 is 15 amino acids long. Germline V gives CDR1 MNHNS, CDR2 SASEGT. CDR3 coding DNA: TGTGCCAGCAGCTTGACTAGCGGGAGTGCGGGGGAGCTGTTTTTT. Translating gives CASSLTSGSAGELFF.

The chain combines TRBV4-1 with TRBJ2-1, with 10 bases fitting TRBD2. Germline CDR1 reads MGHRA; CDR2 reads YSYEKL. The CDR3 contains 17 residues. Trimming took 1 base from V and 10 from J; bases not matched to a gene: 13. The CDR3 DNA reads TGCGCCAGCAGCCAAGGGAAACAAAACCTACTAGCGGGGGAGCAGTTCTTC. This translates into CASSQGKQNLLAGEQFF.

The chain carries TRBV19 and TRBJ1-5; the D is unclear. V lost 1 base and J 3 bases, leaving 7 bases between the germline ends. The CDR3 is made up of 14 amino acids. The germline gives CDR1 LNHDA, CDR2 SQIVND (reference sequence). The CDR3 sequence: CASSIVTANQPQHF. The CDR3 nucleotides are TGTGCCAGTAGTATAGTAACAGCCAATCAGCCCCAGCATTTT.

A few counts support this clone. DNA for the CDR3: TGTGCCATCAGTGTCAACAGGCATCAGCCCCAGCATTTT. Translated, it gives CAISVNRHQPQHF. The rearrangement uses TRBV10-3 and TRBJ1-5; D perhaps matches TRBD1 (5 bases). Germline V gene lookup returns CDR1 ENHRY and CDR2 SYGVKD. The CDR3 is 13 residues long. V was cut by 4 bases and J by 5 bases, with 9 bases left in between.

This clone was observed once. V gene TRBV11-1 combines with J gene TRBJ2-7; a possible D gene is TRBD2 (5 bases). The CDR3 is made up of 14 amino acids. V lost 1 base and J lost 3, with 10 bases in between. Per germline, CDR1 SGHAT and CDR2 FQDESV (reference sequence). The CDR3 region has the DNA TGTGCCAGCAGCTTAGGTCCCGGAGGCTACGAGCAGTACTTC. This sequence encodes CASSLGPGGYEQYF.

This clone came up once. The chain uses TRBV6-1 and TRBJ1-5, with D maybe TRBD1 (5 bases). This CDR3 has 14 amino acids. CDR1 and CDR2 from the germline V gene are MNHNS and SASEGT. V was cut by 1 base and J by 6 bases, with 10 bases left in between. DNA for the CDR3: TGTGCCAGCAGTGAAGGGACAAGGGCTCAGCCCCAGCATTTT. This codes for CASSEGTRAQPQHF.

The chain uses TRBV6-1 and TRBJ2-1; no reliable D call. The ends were cut back, 6 bases at V and 8 bases at J, with 11 bases in the middle. In germline, CDR1 is MNHNS, CDR2 SASEGT. CDR3 size: 12 residues. The CDR3 DNA follows: TGTGCCAGCAGACACCCCGGGTATGAGCAGTTCTTC. It translates to CASRHPGYEQFF.

The chain is built from TRBV2 and TRBJ1-1, with 11 bases fitting TRBD1. Germline assignment: CDR1 SNHLY and CDR2 FYNNEI. V lost 7 bases and J lost 0; bases outside the gene matches: 4. CDR3 length: 15 residues. CDR3 sequence (DNA): TGTGCCAGCAACGGGGACAGGGGGATGAACACTGAAGCTTTCTTT. Translated: CASNGDRGMNTEAFF.

With respect to this clone: Other DNA sequences within the sample encode an identical CDR3. The chain carries TRBV7-6 and TRBJ2-3, with 14 bases fitting TRBD2. This CDR3 is 15 amino acids long. The V gene's germline CDR1 is SGHVS and CDR2 FNYEAQ. Losses at the gene ends were 3 bases for V and 6 bases for J; bases not matched to a gene: 2. CDR3 loop: CASSLGLAGADTQYF. The CDR3 DNA is TGTGCCAGCAGCTTGGGACTAGCGGGAGCTGATACGCAGTATTTT.

This rearrangement joins TRBV4-2 to TRBJ2-2, with TRBD1 identical over 9 bases. This CDR3 is built from 17 residues. Germline loops: CDR1 LGHNA, CDR2 YNFKEQ. J gave up 7 bases and V 2 bases, and 11 bases lay outside the gene matches. CDR3 sequence: CASSQNTLGQGVGELFF. For the CDR3, the DNA is TGTGCCAGCAGCCAAAATACCTTGGGACAGGGAGTCGGGGAGCTGTTTTTT.

The V and J genes are TRBV18 and TRBJ2-7; 10 bases fit TRBD2. The CDR3 length is 14 residues. Germline lookup yields CDR1 KGHSH and CDR2 LQKENI. V lost 3 bases to trimming and J lost 6 bases; unmatched junction nucleotides: 5. CDR3 nucleotides: TGTGCCAGCTCACCGCCTAGCGGGAGAGCCGAGCAGTACTTC. Translated: CASSPPSGRAEQYF.

This clone was seen just once. The V gene is TRBV7-6, the J gene TRBJ1-1; no reliable D call. Germline CDR1 SGHVS, CDR2 FNYEAQ. The CDR3 runs 14 residues. V shed 0 bases and J shed 4 bases, with 9 bases lying between them. CDR3: CASSLAGGGTEAFF. CDR3 nucleotide sequence: TGTGCCAGCAGCTTAGCCGGTGGTGGCACTGAAGCTTTCTTT.

The chain employs TRBV5-1 and TRBJ1-1; D is unresolved. The V gene's germline CDR1 is SGHRS and CDR2 YFSETQ. The CDR3 sequence is 14 residues long. Trimming stripped 0 bases from V and 0 bases from J, with 6 bases between. CDR3 amino acids: CASSLGAVNTEAFF. The CDR3 DNA is TGCGCCAGCAGCTTGGGGGCCGTGAACACTGAAGCTTTCTTT.

J is TRBJ2-3 and V is TRBV4-3; 7 bases fit TRBD1. Germline CDR1 LGHNA, CDR2 YSLEER. The V gene end was trimmed by 1 base and the J gene end by 0 bases; junction bases not matched to a gene: 7. The CDR3 covers 17 residues. The CDR3 loop is CASSQVGDSSSTDTQYF. CDR3 nucleotide sequence: TGCGCCAGCAGCCAAGTAGGGGACAGTAGTAGCACAGATACGCAGTATTTT.

J is TRBJ2-7 and V is TRBV11-2; 8 bases are shared with TRBD1. V lost 0 bases and J lost 11; bases outside the gene matches: 6. CDR1 and CDR2 (germline): SGHAT, FQNNGV. The CDR3 runs 13 residues. The CDR3 is CASSLEVTGVEYF. CDR3 DNA sequence: TGTGCCAGCAGCTTAGAGGTGACAGGGGTGGAGTACTTC. Variable domain in full (rest from reference TRBV11-2 and TRBJ2-7): EAGVAQSPRYKIIEKRQSVAFWCNPISGHATLYWYQQILGQGPKLLIQFQNNGVVDDSQLPKDRFSAERLKGVDSTLKIQPAKLEDSAVYLCASSLEVTGVEYFGPGTRLTVT.

V usage is TRBV5-1 and J usage is TRBJ2-2, with a possible D match to TRBD2 (5 bases). This CDR3 has 14 amino acids. The germline V gene encodes CDR1 SGHRS and CDR2 YFSETQ. V was pared by 0 bases and J by 5 bases, with 8 bases between. CDR3 residues: CASSLVGGTGELFF. In DNA form, the CDR3 reads TGCGCCAGCAGCTTGGTGGGCGGGACCGGGGAGCTGTTTTTT.

This chain joins TRBV11-2 and TRBJ2-2; perhaps TRBD1 as D (5 bases). CDR3 size: 14 residues. Looked up from germline, CDR1 is SGHAT and CDR2 is FQNNGV. V was pared by 0 bases and J by 7 bases, with 9 bases between. This CDR3 is CASSLDLGDGELFF. CDR3 in DNA: TGTGCCAGCAGCTTAGATCTAGGGGACGGGGAGCTGTTTTTT.

The genes are TRBV2 and TRBJ2-7; 9 bases agree with TRBD1. The germline CDR1 and CDR2 sequences are SNHLY and FYNNEI. J gave up 2 bases and V 10 bases, and 6 bases lay outside the gene matches. The CDR3 runs to 13 residues. CDR3 nucleotide sequence: TGTGCCACTGGCCGGGACAGGGCCTACGAGCAGTACTTC. It encodes CATGRDRAYEQYF.

For the CDR3, the DNA is TGTGCCATCAGTTCCGCCGGGACTAGCGGGTCCTACGAGCAGTACTTC. Translation: CAISSAGTSGSYEQYF. The chain has TRBV10-3 and TRBJ2-7; 12 nucleotides align to TRBD2. This CDR3 has 16 amino acids. Germline V gene lookup returns CDR1 ENHRY and CDR2 SYGVKD. Unmatched junction bases numbered 6, after V lost 5 bases and J lost 1 base.

The chain couples TRBV10-3 to TRBJ2-7; possibly TRBD1 for D (6 bases). Germline CDR1 is ENHRY and CDR2 is SYGVKD. Trimming pared 6 bases from V and 4 bases from J, leaving 19 bases between. CDR3 size: 15 residues. The CDR3 loop is CAIREAVQGTYEQYF. CDR3 in DNA: TGTGCCATCAGGGAAGCCGTACAGGGTACATACGAGCAGTACTTC.

This clone was seen only once. The CDR3: CASRRGGGWNEKLFF. CDR3 in DNA: TGTGCCAGCAGGAGAGGGGGGGGATGGAATGAAAAACTGTTTTTT. The V gene is TRBV27, the J gene TRBJ1-4, with a possible D match to TRBD1 (6 bases). This CDR3 region has 15 residues. Germline V lookup: CDR1 MNHEY, CDR2 SMNVEV (reference sequence). Trimming left V 6 bases short and J 5 bases short, with 16 bases between.

The rearrangement links TRBV30 to TRBJ2-1, with 8 bases aligning to TRBD2. The CDR3 extends over 16 amino acids. Germline trimming cut 0 bases from V and 1 base from J; bases unmatched to any gene: 5. Germline V gene data show CDR1 as GTSNPN and CDR2 as SVGIG (reference sequence). In DNA form, the CDR3 reads TGTGCCTGGAGTGTTGCTAGCGGGTCTTCCTACAATGAGCAGTTCTTC. This translates into CAWSVASGSSYNEQFF.

V is TRBV7-2 and J is TRBJ2-3; 8 bases are a match to TRBD2. The V and J ends lost 1 base and 5 bases, in that order; junction bases with no gene match: 2. CDR1 SGHTA and CDR2 FQGNSA come from the germline V gene. The CDR3 sequence is 14 residues long. The CDR3 loop is CASSLGGTRDTQYF. In nucleotides, the CDR3 is TGTGCCAGCAGCTTAGGGGGGACTAGAGATACGCAGTATTTT.